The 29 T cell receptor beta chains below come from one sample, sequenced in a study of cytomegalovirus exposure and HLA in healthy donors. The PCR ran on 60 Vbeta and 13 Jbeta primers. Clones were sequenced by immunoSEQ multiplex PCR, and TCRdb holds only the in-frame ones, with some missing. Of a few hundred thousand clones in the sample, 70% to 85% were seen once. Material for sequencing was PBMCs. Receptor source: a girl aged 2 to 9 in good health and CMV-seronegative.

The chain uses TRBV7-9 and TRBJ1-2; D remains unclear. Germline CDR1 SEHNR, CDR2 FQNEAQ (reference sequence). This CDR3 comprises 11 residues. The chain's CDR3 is CGSPGIDGYTF. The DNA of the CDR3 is TGTGGATCCCCGGGAATTGATGGCTACACCTTC.

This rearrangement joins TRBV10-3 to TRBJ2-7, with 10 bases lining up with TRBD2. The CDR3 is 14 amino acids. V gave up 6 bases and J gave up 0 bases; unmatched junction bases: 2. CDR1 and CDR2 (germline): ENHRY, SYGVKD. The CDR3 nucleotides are TGTGCCATCAGGTCTAGCGGGAGCTCCTACGAGCAGTACTTC. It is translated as CAIRSSGSSYEQYF.

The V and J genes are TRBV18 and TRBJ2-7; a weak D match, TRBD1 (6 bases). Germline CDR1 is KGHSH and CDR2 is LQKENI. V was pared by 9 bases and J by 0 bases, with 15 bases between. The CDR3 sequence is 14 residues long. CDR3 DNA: TGTGCCAGTACGACACAGGGAATCTCCTACGAGCAGTACTTC. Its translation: CASTTQGISYEQYF.

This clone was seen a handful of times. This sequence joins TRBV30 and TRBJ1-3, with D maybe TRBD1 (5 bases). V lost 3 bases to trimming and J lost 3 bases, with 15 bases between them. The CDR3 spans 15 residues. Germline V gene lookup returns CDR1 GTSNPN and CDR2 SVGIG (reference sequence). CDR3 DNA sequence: TGTGCCTGGAGCCCATGGAGGGGTTTTGGAAACACCATATATTTT. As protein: CAWSPWRGFGNTIYF.

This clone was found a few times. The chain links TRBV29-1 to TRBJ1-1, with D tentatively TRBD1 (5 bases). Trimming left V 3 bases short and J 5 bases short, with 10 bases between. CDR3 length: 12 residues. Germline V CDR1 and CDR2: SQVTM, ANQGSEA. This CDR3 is CSVEQGGTEAFF. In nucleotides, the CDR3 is TGCAGCGTTGAGCAGGGTGGTACTGAAGCTTTCTTT.

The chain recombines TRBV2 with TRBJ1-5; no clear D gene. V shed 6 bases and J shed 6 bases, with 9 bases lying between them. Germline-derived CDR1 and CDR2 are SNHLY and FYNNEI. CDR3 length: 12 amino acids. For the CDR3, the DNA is TGTGCCAGCAGCGATGAGTTTCAGCCCCAGCATTTT. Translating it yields CASSDEFQPQHF.

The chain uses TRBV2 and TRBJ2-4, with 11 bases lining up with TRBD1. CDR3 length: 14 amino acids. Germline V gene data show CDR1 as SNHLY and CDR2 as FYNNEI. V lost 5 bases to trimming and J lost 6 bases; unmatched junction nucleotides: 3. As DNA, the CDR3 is TGTGCCAGCAGTCAGGGGACAGGGGGAAACATTCAGTACTTC. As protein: CASSQGTGGNIQYF. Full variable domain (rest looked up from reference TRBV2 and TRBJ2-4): EPEVTQTPSHQVTQMGQEVILRCVPISNHLYFYWYRQILGQKVEFLVSFYNNEISEKSEIFDDQFSVERPDGSNFTLKIRSTKLEDSAMYFCASSQGTGGNIQYFGAGTRLSVL.

CDR3 sequence: CASSSGGLNTGELFF. Written as DNA, the CDR3 is TGCGCCAGCAGCTCAGGGGGCCTGAACACCGGGGAGCTGTTTTTT. V usage is TRBV5-1 and J usage is TRBJ2-2; 8 positions agree with TRBD1. CDR1 and CDR2 (germline): SGHRS, YFSETQ. Germline trimming cut 3 bases from V and 1 base from J; bases unmatched to any gene: 2. The CDR3 length is 15 residues.

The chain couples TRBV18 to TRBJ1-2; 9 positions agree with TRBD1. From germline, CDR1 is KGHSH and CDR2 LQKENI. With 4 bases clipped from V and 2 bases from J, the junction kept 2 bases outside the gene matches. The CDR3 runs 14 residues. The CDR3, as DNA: TGTGCCAGCTCACGGGACAGGGCCAACTATGGCTACACCTTC. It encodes CASSRDRANYGYTF.

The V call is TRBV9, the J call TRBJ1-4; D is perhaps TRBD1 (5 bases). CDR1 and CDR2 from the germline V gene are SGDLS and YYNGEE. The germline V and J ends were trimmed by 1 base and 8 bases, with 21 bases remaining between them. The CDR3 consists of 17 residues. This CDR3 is CASSVNGGSGPYEKLFF. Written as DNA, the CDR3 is TGTGCCAGCAGCGTAAACGGGGGATCAGGCCCTTACGAAAAACTGTTTTTT.

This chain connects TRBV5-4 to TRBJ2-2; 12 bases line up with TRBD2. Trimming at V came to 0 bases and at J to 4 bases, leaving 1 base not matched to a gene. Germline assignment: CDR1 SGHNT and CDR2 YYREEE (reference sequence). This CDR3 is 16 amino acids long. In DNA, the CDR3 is TGTGCCAGCAGCTTGGAACTAGCGGGAGGCACCGGGGAGCTGTTTTTT. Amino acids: CASSLELAGGTGELFF.

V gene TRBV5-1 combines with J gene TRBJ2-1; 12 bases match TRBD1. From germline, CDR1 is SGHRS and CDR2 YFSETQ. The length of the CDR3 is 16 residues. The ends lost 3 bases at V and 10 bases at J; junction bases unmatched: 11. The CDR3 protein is CASSSTGTGGWGEQFF. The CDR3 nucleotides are TGCGCCAGCAGCTCGACCGGGACAGGGGGCTGGGGAGAGCAGTTCTTC.

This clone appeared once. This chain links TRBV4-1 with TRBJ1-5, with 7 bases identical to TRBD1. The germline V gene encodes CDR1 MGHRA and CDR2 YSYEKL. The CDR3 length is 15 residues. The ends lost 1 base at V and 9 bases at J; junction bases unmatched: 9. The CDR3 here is CASSQVLTGKTPQHF. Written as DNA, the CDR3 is TGCGCCAGCAGCCAAGTTCTGACAGGGAAGACGCCCCAGCATTTT.

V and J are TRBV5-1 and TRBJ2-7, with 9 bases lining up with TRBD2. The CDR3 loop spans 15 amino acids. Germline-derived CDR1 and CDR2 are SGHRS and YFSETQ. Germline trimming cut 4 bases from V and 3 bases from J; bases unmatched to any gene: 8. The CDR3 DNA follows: TGCGCCAGCAGCCCTGCGGTTAGCGGGAGCTACGAGCAGTACTTC. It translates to CASSPAVSGSYEQYF.

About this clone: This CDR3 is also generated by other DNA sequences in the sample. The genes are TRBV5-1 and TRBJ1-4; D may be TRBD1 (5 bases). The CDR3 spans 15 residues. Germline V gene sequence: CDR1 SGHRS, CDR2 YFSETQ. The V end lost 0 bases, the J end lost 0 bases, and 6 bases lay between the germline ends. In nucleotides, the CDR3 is TGCGCCAGCAGCTTGGCGGGGGCAACTAATGAAAAACTGTTTTTT. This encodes CASSLAGATNEKLFF.

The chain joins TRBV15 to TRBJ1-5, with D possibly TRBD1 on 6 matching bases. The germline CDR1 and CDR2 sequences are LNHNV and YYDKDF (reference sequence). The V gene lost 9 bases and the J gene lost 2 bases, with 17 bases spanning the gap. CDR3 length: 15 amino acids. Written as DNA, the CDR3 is TGTGCCACATCGAGTGGGGCAGGGGGCAATCAGCCCCAGCATTTT. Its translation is CATSSGAGGNQPQHF.

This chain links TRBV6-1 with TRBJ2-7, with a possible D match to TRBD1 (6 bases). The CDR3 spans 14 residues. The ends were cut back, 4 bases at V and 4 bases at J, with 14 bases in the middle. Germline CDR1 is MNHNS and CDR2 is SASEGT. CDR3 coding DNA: TGTGCCAGCAGTGGTTACAGGGAGTTATACGAGCAGTACTTC. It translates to CASSGYRELYEQYF.

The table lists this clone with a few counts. Here the CDR3 reads CASSSTGANYGYTF. CDR3 DNA sequence: TGCGCCAGCAGCTCAACCGGGGCTAACTATGGCTACACCTTC. The rearrangement joins TRBV5-1 to TRBJ1-2; D remains ambiguous. Trimming cost V 3 bases and J 0 bases, with 9 bases left between them. Germline lookup yields CDR1 SGHRS and CDR2 YFSETQ. The CDR3 is 14 residues long.

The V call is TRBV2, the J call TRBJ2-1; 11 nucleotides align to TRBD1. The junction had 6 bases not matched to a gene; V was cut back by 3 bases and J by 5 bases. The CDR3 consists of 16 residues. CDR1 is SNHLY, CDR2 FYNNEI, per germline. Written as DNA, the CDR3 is TGTGCCAGCAGTGACCCCGGGACAGGGGGGGACAATGAGCAGTTCTTC. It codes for CASSDPGTGGDNEQFF.

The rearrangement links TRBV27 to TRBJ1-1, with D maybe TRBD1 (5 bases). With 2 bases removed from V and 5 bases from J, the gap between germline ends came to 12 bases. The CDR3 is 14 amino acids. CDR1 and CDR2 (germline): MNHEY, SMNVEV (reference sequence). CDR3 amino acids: CASSLPGEGTEAFF. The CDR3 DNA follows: TGTGCCAGCAGTTTACCGGGGGAAGGAACTGAAGCTTTCTTT.

The CDR3 sequence is CAWSVPPTEEQFF. Here the CDR3 DNA reads TGTGCCTGGAGTGTACCCCCTACAGAGGAGCAGTTCTTC. V is TRBV30 and J is TRBJ2-1; D gene uncertain. This CDR3 contains 13 residues. V was pared by 0 bases and J by 10 bases, with 13 bases between. The germline gives CDR1 GTSNPN, CDR2 SVGIG (reference sequence).

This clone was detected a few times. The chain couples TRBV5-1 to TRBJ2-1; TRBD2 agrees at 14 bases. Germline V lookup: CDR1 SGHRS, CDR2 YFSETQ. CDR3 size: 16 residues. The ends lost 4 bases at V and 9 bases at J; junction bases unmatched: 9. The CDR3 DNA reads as TGCGCCAGCAGCACCGGACTAGCGGGAGGACTAGGTGAGCAGTTCTTC. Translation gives CASSTGLAGGLGEQFF.

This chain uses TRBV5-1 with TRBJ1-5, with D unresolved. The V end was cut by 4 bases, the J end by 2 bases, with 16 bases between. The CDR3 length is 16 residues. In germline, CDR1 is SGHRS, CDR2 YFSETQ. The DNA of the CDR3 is TGCGCCAGCAGCCTTCGGACTCGACTCGGCAATCAGCCCCAGCATTTT. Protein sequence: CASSLRTRLGNQPQHF. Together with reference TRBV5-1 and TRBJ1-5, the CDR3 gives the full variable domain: KAGVTQTPRYLIKTRGQQVTLSCSPISGHRSVSWYQQTPGQGLQFLFEYFSETQRNKGNFPGRFSGRQFSNSRSEMNVSTLELGDSALYLCASSLRTRLGNQPQHFGDGTRLSIL.

The CDR3 sequence: CASSEARSYNEQFF. DNA of the CDR3: TGTGCCAGCAGTGAGGCTCGCTCCTACAATGAGCAGTTCTTC. The chain uses TRBV25-1 and TRBJ2-1; D not certain. The V end lost 3 bases, the J end lost 0 bases, and 6 bases lay between the germline ends. Germline CDR1 reads MGHDK; CDR2 reads SYGVNS. The CDR3 contains 14 residues.

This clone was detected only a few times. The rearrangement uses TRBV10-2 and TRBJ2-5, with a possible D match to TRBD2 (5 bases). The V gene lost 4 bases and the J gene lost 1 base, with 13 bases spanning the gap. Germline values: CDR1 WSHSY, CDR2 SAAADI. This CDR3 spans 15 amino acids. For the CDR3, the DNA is TGCGCCAGCAGTGCCGGGGTGGGGTTCCAAGAGACCCAGTACTTC. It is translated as CASSAGVGFQETQYF.

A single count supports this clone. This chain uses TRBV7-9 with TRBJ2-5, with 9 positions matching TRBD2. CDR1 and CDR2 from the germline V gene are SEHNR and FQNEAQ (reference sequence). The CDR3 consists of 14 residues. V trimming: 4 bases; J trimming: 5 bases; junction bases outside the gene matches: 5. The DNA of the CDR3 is TGTGCCAGCAGCTATAGCGGGAGTGGGGAGACCCAGTACTTC. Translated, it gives CASSYSGSGETQYF.

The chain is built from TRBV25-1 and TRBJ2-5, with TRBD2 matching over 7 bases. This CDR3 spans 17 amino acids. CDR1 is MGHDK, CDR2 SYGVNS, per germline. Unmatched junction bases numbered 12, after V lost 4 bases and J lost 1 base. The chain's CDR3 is CASSGGIRTGGQETQYF. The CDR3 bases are TGTGCCAGCAGTGGGGGGATACGGACGGGGGGCCAAGAGACCCAGTACTTC.

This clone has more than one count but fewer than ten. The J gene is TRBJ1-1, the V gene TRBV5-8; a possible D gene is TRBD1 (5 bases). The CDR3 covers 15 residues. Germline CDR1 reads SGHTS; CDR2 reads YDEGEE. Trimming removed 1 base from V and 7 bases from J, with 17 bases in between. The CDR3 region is CASSLRRGLISEAFF. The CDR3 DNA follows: TGTGCCAGCAGCTTGAGGAGGGGTCTAATAAGTGAAGCTTTCTTT.

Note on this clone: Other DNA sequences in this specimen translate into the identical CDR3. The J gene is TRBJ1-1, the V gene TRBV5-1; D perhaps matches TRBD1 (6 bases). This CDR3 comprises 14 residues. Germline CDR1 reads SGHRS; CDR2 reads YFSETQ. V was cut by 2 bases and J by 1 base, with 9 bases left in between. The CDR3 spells CASSLDRTNTEAFF. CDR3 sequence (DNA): TGCGCCAGCAGCTTAGACAGGACGAACACTGAAGCTTTCTTT. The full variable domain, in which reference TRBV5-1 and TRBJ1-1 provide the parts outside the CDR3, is KAGVTQTPRYLIKTRGQQVTLSCSPISGHRSVSWYQQTPGQGLQFLFEYFSETQRNKGNFPGRFSGRQFSNSRSEMNVSTLELGDSALYLCASSLDRTNTEAFFGQGTRLTVV.